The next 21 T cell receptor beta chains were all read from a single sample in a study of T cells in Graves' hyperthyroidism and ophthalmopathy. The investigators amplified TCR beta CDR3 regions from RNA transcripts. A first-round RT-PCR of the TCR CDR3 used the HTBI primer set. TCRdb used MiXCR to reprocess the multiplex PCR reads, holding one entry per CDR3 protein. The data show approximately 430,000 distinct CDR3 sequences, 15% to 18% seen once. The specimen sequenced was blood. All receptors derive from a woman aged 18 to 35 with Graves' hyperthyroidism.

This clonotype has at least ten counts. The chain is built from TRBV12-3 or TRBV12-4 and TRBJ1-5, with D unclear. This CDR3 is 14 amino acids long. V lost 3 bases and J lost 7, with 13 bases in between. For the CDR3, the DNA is TGTGCCAGCAGTTTTTCTGGTCCTGGGCAGCCCCAGCATTTT. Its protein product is CASSFSGPGQPQHF.

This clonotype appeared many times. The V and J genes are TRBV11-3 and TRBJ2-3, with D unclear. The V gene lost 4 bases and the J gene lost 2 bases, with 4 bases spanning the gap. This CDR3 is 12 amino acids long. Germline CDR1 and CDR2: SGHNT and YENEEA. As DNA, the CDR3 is TGTGCCAGCAGCTCTACCACAGATACGCAGTATTTT. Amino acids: CASSSTTDTQYF.

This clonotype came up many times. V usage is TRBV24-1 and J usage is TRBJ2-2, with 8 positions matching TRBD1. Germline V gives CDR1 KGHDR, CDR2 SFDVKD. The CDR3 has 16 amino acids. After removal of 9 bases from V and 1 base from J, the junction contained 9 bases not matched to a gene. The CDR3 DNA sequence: TGTGCCACCCCCGATTACGGACAGGGGAACACCGGGGAGCTGTTTTTT. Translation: CATPDYGQGNTGELFF.

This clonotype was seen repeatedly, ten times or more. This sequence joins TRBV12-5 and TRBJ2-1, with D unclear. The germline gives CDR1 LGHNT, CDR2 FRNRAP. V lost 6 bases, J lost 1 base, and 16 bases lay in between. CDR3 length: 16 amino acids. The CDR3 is CASGNPDKYSYNEQFF. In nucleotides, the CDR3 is TGTGCTAGTGGAAACCCTGACAAATATTCCTACAATGAGCAGTTCTTC. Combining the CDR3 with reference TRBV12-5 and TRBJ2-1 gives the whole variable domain DARVTQTPRHKVTEMGQEVTMRCQPILGHNTVFWYRQTMMQGLELLAYFRNRAPLDDSGMPKDRFSAEMPDATLATLKIQPSEPRDSAVYFCASGNPDKYSYNEQFFGPGTRLTVL.

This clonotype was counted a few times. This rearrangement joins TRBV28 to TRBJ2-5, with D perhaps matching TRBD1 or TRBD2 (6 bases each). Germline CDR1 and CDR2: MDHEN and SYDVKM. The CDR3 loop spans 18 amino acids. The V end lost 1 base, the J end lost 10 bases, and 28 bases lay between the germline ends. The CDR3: CASSLSPAVRGAWEYQYF. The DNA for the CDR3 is TGTGCCAGCAGTTTATCCCCGGCGGTGAGGGGGGCCTGGGAATACCAGTACTTC. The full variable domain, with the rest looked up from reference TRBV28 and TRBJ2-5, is DVKVTQSSRYLVKRTGEKVFLECVQDMDHENMFWYRQDPGLGLRLIYFSYDVKMKEKGDIPEGYSVSREKKERFSLILESASTNQTSMYLCASSLSPAVRGAWEYQYFGPGTRLLVL.

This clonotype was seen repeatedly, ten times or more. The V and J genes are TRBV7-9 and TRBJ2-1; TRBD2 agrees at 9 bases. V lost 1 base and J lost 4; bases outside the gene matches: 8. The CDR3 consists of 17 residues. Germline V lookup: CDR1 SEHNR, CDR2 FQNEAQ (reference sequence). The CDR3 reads CASSLGWRAGGYNEQFF. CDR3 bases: TGTGCCAGCAGCTTAGGGTGGCGAGCGGGAGGTTACAATGAGCAGTTCTTC.

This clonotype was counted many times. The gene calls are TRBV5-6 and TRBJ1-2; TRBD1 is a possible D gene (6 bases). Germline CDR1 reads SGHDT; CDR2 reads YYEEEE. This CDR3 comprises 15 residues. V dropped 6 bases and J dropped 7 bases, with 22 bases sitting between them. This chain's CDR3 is CASTRGLQGSGGYTF. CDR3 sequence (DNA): TGTGCCAGCACCCGGGGCCTACAGGGCTCAGGTGGCTACACCTTC.

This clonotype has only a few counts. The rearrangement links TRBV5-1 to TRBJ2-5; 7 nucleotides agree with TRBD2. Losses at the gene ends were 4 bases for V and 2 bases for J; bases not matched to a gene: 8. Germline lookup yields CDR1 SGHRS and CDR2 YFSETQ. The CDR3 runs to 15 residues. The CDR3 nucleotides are TGCGCCAGCAGCCCTCAGTTGGGGGGGCAAGAGACCCAGTACTTC. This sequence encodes CASSPQLGGQETQYF.

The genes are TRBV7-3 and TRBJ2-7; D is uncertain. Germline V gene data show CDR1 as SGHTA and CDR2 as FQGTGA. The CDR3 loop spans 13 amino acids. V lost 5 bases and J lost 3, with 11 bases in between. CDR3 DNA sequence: TGTGCCAGCAGCCTCACACCAGACTACGAGCAGTACTTC. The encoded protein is CASSLTPDYEQYF.

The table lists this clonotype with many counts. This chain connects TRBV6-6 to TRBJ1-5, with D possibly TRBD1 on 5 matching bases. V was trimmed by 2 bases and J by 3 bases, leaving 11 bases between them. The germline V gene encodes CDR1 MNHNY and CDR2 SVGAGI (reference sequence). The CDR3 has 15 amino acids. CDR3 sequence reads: CASSYLGGYNQPQHF. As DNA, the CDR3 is TGTGCCAGCAGTTACCTGGGGGGGTACAATCAGCCCCAGCATTTT.

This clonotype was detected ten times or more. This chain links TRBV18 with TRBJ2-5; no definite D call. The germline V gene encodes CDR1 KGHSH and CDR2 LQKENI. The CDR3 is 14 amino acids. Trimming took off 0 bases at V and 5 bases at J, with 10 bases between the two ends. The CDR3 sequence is CASSPPVGLETQYF. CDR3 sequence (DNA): TGTGCCAGCTCACCACCGGTAGGGCTGGAGACCCAGTACTTC.

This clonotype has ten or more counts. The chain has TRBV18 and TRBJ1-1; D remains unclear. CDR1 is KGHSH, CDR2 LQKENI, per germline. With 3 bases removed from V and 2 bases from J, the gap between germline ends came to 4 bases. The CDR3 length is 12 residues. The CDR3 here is CASSPPNTEAFF. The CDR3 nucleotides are TGTGCCAGCTCACCTCCAAACACTGAAGCTTTCTTT. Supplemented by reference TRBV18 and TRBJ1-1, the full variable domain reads NAGVMQNPRHLVRRRGQEARLRCSPMKGHSHVYWYRQLPEEGLKFMVYLQKENIIDESGMPKERFSAEFPKEGPSILRIQQVVRGDSAAYFCASSPPNTEAFFGQGTRLTVV.

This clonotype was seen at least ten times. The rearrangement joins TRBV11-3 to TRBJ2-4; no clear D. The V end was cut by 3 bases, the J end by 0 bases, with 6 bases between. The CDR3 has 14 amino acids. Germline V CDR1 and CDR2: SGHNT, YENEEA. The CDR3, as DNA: TGTGCCAGCAGCTTGGCTAGAGCCAAAAACATTCAGTACTTC. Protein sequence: CASSLARAKNIQYF.

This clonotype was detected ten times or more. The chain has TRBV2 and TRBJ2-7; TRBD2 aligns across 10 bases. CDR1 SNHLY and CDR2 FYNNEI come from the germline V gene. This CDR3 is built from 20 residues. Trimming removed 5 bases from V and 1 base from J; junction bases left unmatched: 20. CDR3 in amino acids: CASSSSLGLAVLPGSYEQYF. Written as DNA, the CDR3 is TGTGCCAGCAGTTCCTCCCTCGGACTAGCGGTCCTACCAGGGTCCTACGAGCAGTACTTC.

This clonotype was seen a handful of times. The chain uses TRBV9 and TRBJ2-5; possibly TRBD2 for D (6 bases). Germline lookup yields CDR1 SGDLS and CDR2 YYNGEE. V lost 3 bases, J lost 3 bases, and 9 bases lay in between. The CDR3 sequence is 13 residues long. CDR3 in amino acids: CASSGTTEETQYF. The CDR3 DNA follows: TGTGCCAGCAGCGGGACTACGGAAGAGACCCAGTACTTC.

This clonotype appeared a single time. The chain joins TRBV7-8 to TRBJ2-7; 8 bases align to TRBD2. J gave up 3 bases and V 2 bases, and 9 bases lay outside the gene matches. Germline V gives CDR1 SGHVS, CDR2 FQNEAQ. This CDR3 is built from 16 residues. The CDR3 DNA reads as TGTGCCAGCAGCTTATCAGGCGGGGGGAAAAGCTACGAGCAGTACTTC. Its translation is CASSLSGGGKSYEQYF. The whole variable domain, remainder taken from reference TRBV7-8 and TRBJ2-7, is GAGVSQSPRYKVAKRGQDVALRCDPISGHVSLFWYQQALGQGPEFLTYFQNEAQLDKSGLPSDRFFAERPEGSVSTLKIQRTQQEDSAVYLCASSLSGGGKSYEQYFGPGTRLTVT.

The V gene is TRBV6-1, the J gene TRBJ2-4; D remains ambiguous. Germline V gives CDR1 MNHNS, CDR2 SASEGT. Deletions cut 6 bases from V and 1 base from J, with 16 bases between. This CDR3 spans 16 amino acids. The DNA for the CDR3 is TGTGCCAGCAGCTTTGTCCCCCTCGGGGCCAAAAACATTCAGTACTTC. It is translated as CASSFVPLGAKNIQYF.

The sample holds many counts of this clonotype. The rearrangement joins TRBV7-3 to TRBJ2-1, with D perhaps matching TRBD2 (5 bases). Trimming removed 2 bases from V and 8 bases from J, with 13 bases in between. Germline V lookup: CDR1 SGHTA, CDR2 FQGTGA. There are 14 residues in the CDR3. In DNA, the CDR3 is TGTGCCAGCAGCTTAGGGCTAGCTTTCGATGAGCAGTTCTTC. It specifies CASSLGLAFDEQFF.

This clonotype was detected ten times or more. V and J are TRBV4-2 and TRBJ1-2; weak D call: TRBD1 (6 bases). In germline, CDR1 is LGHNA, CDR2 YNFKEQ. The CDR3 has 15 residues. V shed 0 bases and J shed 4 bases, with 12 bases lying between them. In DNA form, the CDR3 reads TGTGCCAGCAGCCAAGAAGTGGGGGCAGGCTATGGCTACACCTTC. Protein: CASSQEVGAGYGYTF.

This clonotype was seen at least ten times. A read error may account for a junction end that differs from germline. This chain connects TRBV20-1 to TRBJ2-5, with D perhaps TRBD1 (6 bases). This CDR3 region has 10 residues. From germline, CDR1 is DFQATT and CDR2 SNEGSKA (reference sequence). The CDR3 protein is CSGGGEAQYF. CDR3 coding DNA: TGCAGTGGAGGGGGAGAGGCCCAGTACTTC.

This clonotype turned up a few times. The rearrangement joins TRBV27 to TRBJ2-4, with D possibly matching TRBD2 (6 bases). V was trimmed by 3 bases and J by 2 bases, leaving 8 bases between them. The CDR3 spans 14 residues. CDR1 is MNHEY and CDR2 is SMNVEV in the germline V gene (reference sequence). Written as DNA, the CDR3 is TGTGCCAGCAGTTTGGGACTGACCAAAAACATTCAGTACTTC. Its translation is CASSLGLTKNIQYF.